This T cell receptor beta chain was retrieved from a study of cytomegalovirus exposure and HLA in healthy donors. Study-wide results and limits: Cytomegalovirus status, reportedly, was diagnosed with high specificity and sensitivity by the classifier. In a later analysis, compared with equally common non-associated chains, HLA-associated beta chains were more expanded. Near-uniform donor sequencing depth was presumed by presence/absence analyses.

On this clone: The target antigen is unknown.

The CDR3 is 11 residues long. Looked up from germline, CDR1 is SQVTM and CDR2 is ANQGSEA. The V segment lost 7 bases and the J segment 7 bases; nucleotides outside the gene matches: 5. The PCR made use of 60 Vbeta and 13 Jbeta primers. Clones were read by immunoSEQ multiplex PCR, and TCRdb kept only the in-frame ones, dropping some. Counted here are 150,000 to 200,000 clones, just under 80% occurring once; the ten biggest clones make up about 12%. This sequence originates from a woman in her fifties or sixties in good health and CMV-seropositive. The V and J genes are TRBV29-1 and TRBJ1-1; 8 bases are a match to TRBD1. Sequenced sample: PBMCs. The DNA of the CDR3 is TGCAGCGCAAGACAGGGGAATGAAGCTTTCTTT. Translating it yields CSARQGNEAFF.